One and the same sample provided the 32 T cell receptor beta chains below, sequenced in a study of blood T cell repertoires in COVID-19. Sequencing used immunoSEQ multiplex PCR; TCRdb keeps in-frame clones, though not all of them. The data contain around 160,000 clones, around 80% of them seen just once; the ten biggest clones take up about 11%. The specimen sequenced was PBMCs or T cells enriched from blood (not recorded which). These receptor sequences come from a man aged 50 or older who had recovered from COVID-19.

The chain couples TRBV28 to TRBJ1-2, with D unresolved. Trimming removed 2 bases at V and 3 bases at J, with 10 bases between. The germline V gene has CDR1 MDHEN and CDR2 SYDVKM. This CDR3 spans 14 amino acids. The CDR3 spells CASSLPMGDYGYTF. The CDR3 nucleotides read TGTGCCAGCAGTTTACCCATGGGCGACTATGGCTACACCTTC.

This rearrangement joins TRBV29-1 to TRBJ2-5, with D tentatively TRBD2 (6 bases). This CDR3 spans 13 amino acids. The V end was cut by 5 bases, the J end by 4 bases, with 14 bases between. Germline V CDR1 and CDR2: SQVTM, ANQGSEA. The CDR3 nucleotides are TGCAGCGTTACCCCGGGACTGCCAGAGACCCAGTACTTC. Amino acid sequence: CSVTPGLPETQYF. Full variable domain (rest looked up from reference TRBV29-1 and TRBJ2-5): SAVISQKPSRDICQRGTSLTIQCQVDSQVTMMFWYRQQPGQSLTLIATANQGSEATYESGFVIDKFPISRPNLTFSTLTVSNMSPEDSSIYLCSVTPGLPETQYFGPGTRLLVL.

The chain links TRBV27 to TRBJ1-5, with a weak D call TRBD1 (5 bases). Looked up from germline, CDR1 is MNHEY and CDR2 is SMNVEV (reference sequence). CDR3 length equals 14 residues. Trimming stripped 4 bases from V and 6 bases from J, with 13 bases between. CDR3 loop: CASSSGGSSQPQHF. The CDR3 DNA follows: TGTGCCAGCAGTTCCGGGGGGTCGAGTCAGCCCCAGCATTTT.

The chain is built from TRBV25-1 and TRBJ1-1, with D possibly matching TRBD1 (5 bases). The germline gives CDR1 MGHDK, CDR2 SYGVNS. This CDR3 has 13 amino acids. V lost 4 bases and J lost 4, with 10 bases in between. The CDR3 nucleotides are TGTGCCAGCAGTGCCCAGGGCGCCACTGAAGCTTTCTTT. This codes for CASSAQGATEAFF.

The V gene is TRBV7-2, the J gene TRBJ2-3; TRBD2 matches at 7 bases. V shed 6 bases, J shed 0 bases, and the junction held 15 bases outside the gene matches. The CDR3 is made up of 18 amino acids. From germline, CDR1 is SGHTA and CDR2 FQGNSA. The CDR3 region is CASSQPRVVGGSTDTQYF. Here the CDR3 DNA reads TGTGCCAGCAGTCAGCCCAGGGTCGTGGGGGGGAGCACAGATACGCAGTATTTT. The variable domain in full, with the rest retrieved from reference TRBV7-2 and TRBJ2-3, is GAGVSQSPSNKVTEKGKDVELRCDPISGHTALYWYRQSLGQGLEFLIYFQGNSAPDKSGLPSDRFSAERTGGSVSTLTIQRTQQEDSAVYLCASSQPRVVGGSTDTQYFGPGTRLTVL.

The chain carries TRBV14 and TRBJ1-1; possibly TRBD1 for D (5 bases). This CDR3 is 16 amino acids long. V shed 0 bases and J shed 0 bases, with 11 bases lying between them. In germline, CDR1 is SGHDN, CDR2 FVKESK. CDR3 sequence reads: CASSQDRGNLNTEAFF. Written as DNA, the CDR3 is TGTGCCAGCAGCCAAGATCGGGGGAACCTGAACACTGAAGCTTTCTTT.

The chain recombines TRBV30 with TRBJ1-3, with 10 nucleotides matching TRBD1. With 3 bases clipped from V and 4 bases from J, the junction kept 9 bases outside the gene matches. Germline CDR1 and CDR2: GTSNPN and SVGIG (reference sequence). CDR3 size: 16 residues. CDR3 nucleotide sequence: TGTGCCTGGAGCCGCTCGGGACAGGGGTCGGGAAACACCATATATTTT. Translating gives CAWSRSGQGSGNTIYF.

The chain carries TRBV19 and TRBJ2-7; 10 bases align to TRBD1. This CDR3 spans 13 amino acids. V lost 8 bases to trimming and J lost 5 bases; unmatched junction nucleotides: 6. From germline, CDR1 is LNHDA and CDR2 SQIVND (reference sequence). CDR3: CASAGTGAHEQYF. As DNA, the CDR3 is TGTGCCAGTGCCGGGACAGGGGCCCACGAGCAGTACTTC.

The chain is built from TRBV28 and TRBJ2-7; possible D gene TRBD1, 5 bases. The germline V gene has CDR1 MDHEN and CDR2 SYDVKM. Between the trimmed V and J ends, which lost 6 bases and 7 bases, there was a span of 13 bases. The CDR3 extends over 12 amino acids. CDR3 sequence reads: CASSQPRGEQYF. Written as DNA, the CDR3 is TGTGCCAGCAGCCAACCTAGGGGTGAGCAGTACTTC.

This rearrangement joins TRBV6-5 to TRBJ2-1; tentatively, D is TRBD1 (6 bases). CDR1 is MNHEY and CDR2 is SVGAGI in the germline V gene. The V gene lost 4 bases and the J gene lost 0 bases, with 10 bases spanning the gap. The CDR3 loop spans 15 amino acids. The CDR3 protein is CASSSDRSSYNEQFF. The CDR3 DNA reads as TGTGCCAGCAGTTCCGACAGGAGCTCCTACAATGAGCAGTTCTTC.

This clone was seen once. The chain uses TRBV7-2 and TRBJ2-7; D unclear. V gave up 2 bases and J gave up 6 bases, with 11 bases separating them. The germline gives CDR1 SGHTA, CDR2 FQGNSA. CDR3 length: 13 amino acids. CDR3 nucleotide sequence: TGTGCCAGCAGCTTATTGACTTCCGGCGAGCAGTACTTC. Translation: CASSLLTSGEQYF.

This clone was observed a few times. The DNA of the CDR3 is TGTGCCAGCAGCGTTATGGACAGGGGTGGCGAGCAGTACTTC. Its protein is CASSVMDRGGEQYF. This chain uses TRBV9 with TRBJ2-7; 9 bases are shared with TRBD1. CDR1 and CDR2 (germline): SGDLS, YYNGEE. Trimming at V came to 2 bases and at J to 6 bases, leaving 6 bases not matched to a gene. This CDR3 has 14 amino acids. Full variable domain (outside the CDR3, taken from reference TRBV9 and TRBJ2-7): DSGVTQTPKHLITATGQRVTLRCSPRSGDLSVYWYQQSLDQGLQFLIQYYNGEERAKGNILERFSAQQFPDLHSELNLSSLELGDSALYFCASSVMDRGGEQYFGPGTRLTVT.

V gene TRBV5-4 combines with J gene TRBJ2-2; a weak D match, TRBD2 (5 bases). Germline CDR1 is SGHNT and CDR2 is YYREEE (reference sequence). The CDR3 spans 14 residues. V lost 0 bases and J 5 bases, leaving 8 bases between the germline ends. The CDR3 bases are TGTGCCAGCAGCTTGGCGGGGATTACCGGGGAGCTGTTTTTT. Translation gives CASSLAGITGELFF. The whole variable domain, remainder taken from reference TRBV5-4 and TRBJ2-2, is ETGVTQSPTHLIKTRGQQVTLRCSSQSGHNTVSWYQQALGQGPQFIFQYYREEENGRGNFPPRFSGLQFPNYSSELNVNALELDDSALYLCASSLAGITGELFFGEGSRLTVL.

CDR3 region: CASSSPGGLAGSSTDTQYF. For the CDR3, the DNA is TGTGCCAGCAGCTCACCAGGAGGACTAGCGGGCTCTAGCACAGATACGCAGTATTTT. This chain links TRBV7-6 with TRBJ2-3; 11 nucleotides align to TRBD2. Germline CDR1 is SGHVS and CDR2 is FNYEAQ. This CDR3 region has 19 residues. V gave up 4 bases and J gave up 0 bases; unmatched junction bases: 12.

This clone was detected once. The chain uses TRBV7-9 and TRBJ1-4; no reliable D call. V was pared by 1 base and J by 0 bases, with 6 bases between. Germline V gene data show CDR1 as SEHNR and CDR2 as FQNEAQ (reference sequence). The length of the CDR3 is 15 residues. The CDR3 nucleotides read TGTGCCAGCAGCTTAGAGATAGCAACTAATGAAAAACTGTTTTTT. Its protein is CASSLEIATNEKLFF.

The chain joins TRBV2 to TRBJ1-2, with D perhaps matching TRBD1 (6 bases). The length of the CDR3 is 14 residues. Per germline, CDR1 SNHLY and CDR2 FYNNEI. The V gene lost 3 bases and the J gene lost 0 bases, with 8 bases spanning the gap. The CDR3 loop is CASSEGAANYGYTF. The CDR3, as DNA: TGTGCCAGCAGTGAGGGGGCAGCTAACTATGGCTACACCTTC.

The chain couples TRBV6-4 to TRBJ1-5; D uncertain. Trimming cost V 4 bases and J 5 bases, with 12 bases left between them. Germline V lookup: CDR1 MRHNA, CDR2 SNTAGT. This CDR3 is built from 14 residues. CDR3 sequence reads: CASSAQYGDQPQHF. CDR3 coding DNA: TGTGCCAGCAGTGCTCAGTACGGGGATCAGCCCCAGCATTTT.

This sequence joins TRBV27 and TRBJ2-2; no clear D gene. The V end was cut by 3 bases, the J end by 4 bases, with 12 bases between. This CDR3 comprises 15 residues. CDR1 and CDR2 from the germline V gene are MNHEY and SMNVEV (reference sequence). Here the CDR3 DNA reads TGTGCCAGCAGTTTCTACCCTCCACGCACCGGGGAGCTGTTTTTT. Translated: CASSFYPPRTGELFF.

The chain recombines TRBV5-1 with TRBJ2-2; D call uncertain. Between the trimmed V and J ends, which lost 4 bases and 4 bases, there was a span of 14 bases. CDR3 length: 15 amino acids. Germline V gives CDR1 SGHRS, CDR2 YFSETQ. The CDR3 region is CASSPGGPITGELFF. The CDR3 DNA follows: TGCGCCAGCAGCCCCGGTGGTCCTATCACCGGGGAGCTGTTTTTT. The complete variable domain, with remaining parts taken from reference TRBV5-1 and TRBJ2-2, reads KAGVTQTPRYLIKTRGQQVTLSCSPISGHRSVSWYQQTPGQGLQFLFEYFSETQRNKGNFPGRFSGRQFSNSRSEMNVSTLELGDSALYLCASSPGGPITGELFFGEGSRLTVL.

The rearrangement links TRBV2 to TRBJ1-1, with TRBD1 matching over 7 bases. The CDR3 has 13 amino acids. The V and J ends lost 6 bases and 3 bases, in that order; junction bases with no gene match: 4. Germline V lookup: CDR1 SNHLY, CDR2 FYNNEI. The CDR3 loop reads CASSTTGDTEAFF. In nucleotides, the CDR3 is TGTGCCAGCAGCACTACAGGGGACACTGAAGCTTTCTTT. Looking up the rest from reference TRBV2 and TRBJ1-1 gives the full variable domain: EPEVTQTPSHQVTQMGQEVILRCVPISNHLYFYWYRQILGQKVEFLVSFYNNEISEKSEIFDDQFSVERPDGSNFTLKIRSTKLEDSAMYFCASSTTGDTEAFFGQGTRLTVV.

This chain's CDR3 is CASSPGLDYGYTF. CDR3 bases: TGTGCCAGCAGCCCAGGGTTAGACTATGGCTACACCTTC. The chain is built from TRBV11-2 and TRBJ1-2, with D tentatively TRBD1 (5 bases). CDR3 length: 13 residues. Germline V CDR1 and CDR2: SGHAT, FQNNGV. V lost 5 bases, J lost 3 bases, and 10 bases lay in between.

V is TRBV5-1 and J is TRBJ1-2; a weak D match, TRBD1 (6 bases). V lost 7 bases and J lost 0, with 10 bases in between. Germline loops: CDR1 SGHRS, CDR2 YFSETQ. The CDR3 covers 13 residues. Here the CDR3 reads CASAGAANYGYTF. In DNA form, the CDR3 reads TGCGCCAGCGCGGGGGCCGCTAACTATGGCTACACCTTC.

This rearrangement joins TRBV28 to TRBJ2-7; D unresolved. Trimming cost V 3 bases and J 4 bases, with 7 bases left between them. The CDR3 spans 12 residues. CDR1 and CDR2 (germline): MDHEN, SYDVKM. In nucleotides, the CDR3 is TGTGCCAGCAGTTTTCAAGCGTACGAGCAGTACTTC. Residues: CASSFQAYEQYF.

In its sample, this clone was seen a few times. The chain couples TRBV19 to TRBJ2-7, with D possibly TRBD1 on 5 matching bases. The germline V gene encodes CDR1 LNHDA and CDR2 SQIVND (reference sequence). The CDR3 loop spans 13 amino acids. The germline V and J ends were trimmed by 5 bases and 4 bases, with 12 bases remaining between them. The CDR3 sequence is CASSYTRAYEQYF. The CDR3 DNA is TGTGCCAGTAGTTATACCAGGGCGTACGAGCAGTACTTC.

This clone was picked up a small number of times. V is TRBV6-5 and J is TRBJ2-5; 7 positions agree with TRBD2. In germline, CDR1 is MNHEY, CDR2 SVGAGI. The CDR3 contains 13 residues. V shed 6 bases and J 10 bases; nucleotides not matched to a gene: 11. The CDR3 bases are TGTGCCAGCAGCTGGGGGGGGACGGTATACCAGTACTTC. It codes for CASSWGGTVYQYF.

The CDR3 DNA sequence: TGTGCCAGTAGTATTCTCTACACAGATACGCAGTATTTT. Protein product: CASSILYTDTQYF. The chain has TRBV19 and TRBJ2-3, with D unclear. The CDR3 runs 13 residues. Germline V lookup: CDR1 LNHDA, CDR2 SQIVND (reference sequence). V was pared by 3 bases and J by 2 bases, with 6 bases between.

V and J are TRBV29-1 and TRBJ2-6; 8 nucleotides agree with TRBD1. V lost 5 bases and J lost 0; bases outside the gene matches: 9. CDR1 is SQVTM and CDR2 is ANQGSEA in the germline V gene. The CDR3 spans 17 residues. The chain's CDR3 is CSVSSGQDNSGANVLTF. DNA for the CDR3: TGCAGCGTTTCTTCGGGACAGGACAACTCTGGGGCCAACGTCCTGACTTTC.

In DNA, the CDR3 is TGTGCCAGCAGCCCCGGGGGGGGACTACGGACCCAGTACTTC. This codes for CASSPGGGLRTQYF. The chain recombines TRBV5-8 with TRBJ2-5, with TRBD2 matching over 8 bases. J gave up 7 bases and V 4 bases, and 9 bases lay outside the gene matches. Germline CDR1 reads SGHTS; CDR2 reads YDEGEE. The CDR3 extends over 14 amino acids.

The chain carries TRBV4-2 and TRBJ2-7, with a tentative D call TRBD1 (5 bases). The CDR3 is made up of 15 amino acids. Trimming pared 0 bases from V and 3 bases from J, leaving 12 bases between. CDR1 and CDR2 (germline): LGHNA, YNFKEQ. The CDR3 reads CASSQDLGLNYEQYF. The CDR3 nucleotides are TGTGCCAGCAGCCAAGATTTGGGGCTGAACTACGAGCAGTACTTC.

This clone was observed a few times. The chain links TRBV19 to TRBJ1-5; D remains unclear. The CDR3 length is 16 residues. Germline loops: CDR1 LNHDA, CDR2 SQIVND (reference sequence). V gave up 6 bases and J gave up 3 bases, with 18 bases separating them. The CDR3 DNA reads TGTGCCAGTAGCCCCGAAATTGTGAACAACAATCAGCCCCAGCATTTT. Its translation: CASSPEIVNNNQPQHF.

The rearrangement joins TRBV4-2 to TRBJ1-2; 9 bases fit TRBD1. Per germline, CDR1 LGHNA and CDR2 YNFKEQ. J gave up 2 bases and V 3 bases, and 4 bases lay outside the gene matches. The CDR3 spans 15 residues. Written as DNA, the CDR3 is TGTGCCAGCAGCCAGTCTACAGGGGGCAACTATGGCTACACCTTC. As protein: CASSQSTGGNYGYTF.

This clone was observed once. The chain recombines TRBV27 with TRBJ2-7, with TRBD1 matching over 11 bases. V shed 3 bases and J 3 bases; nucleotides not matched to a gene: 1. This CDR3 is 14 amino acids long. Germline values: CDR1 MNHEY, CDR2 SMNVEV (reference sequence). The DNA for the CDR3 is TGTGCCAGCAGTTTCGGGACAGGGGGCTACGAGCAGTACTTC. As protein: CASSFGTGGYEQYF.